The sequence of this T cell receptor (beta chain) was determined in a study of OX40 agonist ivuxolimab in advanced cancers. On the study more broadly: A mean age of around 63 years, range roughly 20 to 79, was recorded, and 70% to 85% were male. Partial responses, seen in three patients, involved one hepatocellular carcinoma and two cutaneous melanomas.

Here immunoSEQ multiplex PCR was the method, and the copy in TCRdb shows in-frame clones only, minus some. The sample contains 98,000 or so clones, 75% to 95% of which appear only once. Study results and caveats: Near-lowest levels of clonal expansion characterized partial responders at 0.1-3.0 mg/kg.

Turning to this clone: As yet, its antigen is unknown.

The CDR3 is made up of 13 amino acids. From germline, CDR1 is MNHEY and CDR2 SVGAGI. V was clipped by 5 bases and J by 3 bases, with 10 bases between them. The chain employs TRBV6-5 and TRBJ1-2; unclear D gene. Sample: CD4+ or CD8+ T cells sorted from blood, taken in a trial of the OX40 agonist ivuxolimab. This clonotype originated in an adult with an advanced solid tumor such as melanoma, head and neck, liver or kidney cancer. The CDR3 bases are TGTGCCAGCAGTACCGGACGGGACTATGGCTACACCTTC. Translation: CASSTGRDYGYTF.